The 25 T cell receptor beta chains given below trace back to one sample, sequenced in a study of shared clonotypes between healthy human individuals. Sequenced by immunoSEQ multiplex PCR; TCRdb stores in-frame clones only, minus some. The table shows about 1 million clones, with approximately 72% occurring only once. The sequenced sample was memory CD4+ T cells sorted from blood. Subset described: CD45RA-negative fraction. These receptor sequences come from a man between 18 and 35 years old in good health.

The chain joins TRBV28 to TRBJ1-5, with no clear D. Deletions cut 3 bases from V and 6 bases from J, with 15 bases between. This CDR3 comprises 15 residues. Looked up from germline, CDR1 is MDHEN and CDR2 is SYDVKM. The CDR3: CASSFYGRVVQPQHF. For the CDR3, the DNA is TGTGCCAGCAGTTTTTACGGGAGGGTGGTTCAGCCCCAGCATTTT.

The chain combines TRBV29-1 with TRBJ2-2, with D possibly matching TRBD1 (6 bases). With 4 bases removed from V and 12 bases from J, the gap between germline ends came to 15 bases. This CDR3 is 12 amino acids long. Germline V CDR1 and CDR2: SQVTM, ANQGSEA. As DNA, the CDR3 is TGCAGCGTTGTTTGGTACAGGGTACAGCTGTTTTTT. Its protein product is CSVVWYRVQLFF.

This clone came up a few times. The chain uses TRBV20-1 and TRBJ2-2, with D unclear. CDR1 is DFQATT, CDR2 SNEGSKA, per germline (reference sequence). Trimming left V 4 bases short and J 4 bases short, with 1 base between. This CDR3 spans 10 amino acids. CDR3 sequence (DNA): TGCAGTGCTATCACCGGGGAGCTGTTTTTT. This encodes CSAITGELFF.

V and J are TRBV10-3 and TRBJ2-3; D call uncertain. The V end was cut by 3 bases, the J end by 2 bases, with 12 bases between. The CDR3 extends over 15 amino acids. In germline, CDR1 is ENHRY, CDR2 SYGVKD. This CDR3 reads CAISDPAGFTDTQYF. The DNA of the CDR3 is TGTGCCATCAGTGACCCTGCCGGGTTCACAGATACGCAGTATTTT.

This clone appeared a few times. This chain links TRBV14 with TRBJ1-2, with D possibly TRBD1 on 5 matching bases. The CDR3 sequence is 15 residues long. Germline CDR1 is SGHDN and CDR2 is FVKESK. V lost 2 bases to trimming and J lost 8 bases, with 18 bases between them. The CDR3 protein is CASSQNLGVAGGYTF. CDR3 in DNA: TGTGCCAGCAGCCAAAATCTGGGGGTAGCAGGGGGCTACACCTTC. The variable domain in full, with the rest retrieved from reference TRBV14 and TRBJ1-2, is EAGVTQFPSHSVIEKGQTVTLRCDPISGHDNLYWYRRVMGKEIKFLLHFVKESKQDESGMPNNRFLAERTGGTYSTLKVQPAELEDSGVYFCASSQNLGVAGGYTFGSGTRLTVV.

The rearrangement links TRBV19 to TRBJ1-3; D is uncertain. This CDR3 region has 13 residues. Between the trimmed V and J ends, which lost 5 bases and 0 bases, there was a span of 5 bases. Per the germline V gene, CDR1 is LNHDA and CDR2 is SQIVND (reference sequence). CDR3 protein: CASSSPSGNTIYF. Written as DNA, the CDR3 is TGTGCCAGTAGTTCTCCCTCTGGAAACACCATATATTTT. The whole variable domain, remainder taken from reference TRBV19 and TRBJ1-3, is DGGITQSPKYLFRKEGQNVTLSCEQNLNHDAMYWYRQDPGQGLRLIYYSQIVNDFQKGDIAEGYSVSREKKESFPLTVTSAQKNPTAFYLCASSSPSGNTIYFGEGSWLTVV.

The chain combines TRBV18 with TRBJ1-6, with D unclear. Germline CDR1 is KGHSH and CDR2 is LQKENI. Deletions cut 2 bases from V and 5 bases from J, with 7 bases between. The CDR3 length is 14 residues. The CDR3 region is CASSPKADNSPLHF. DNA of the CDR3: TGTGCCAGCTCACCAAAGGCAGATAATTCACCCCTCCACTTT.

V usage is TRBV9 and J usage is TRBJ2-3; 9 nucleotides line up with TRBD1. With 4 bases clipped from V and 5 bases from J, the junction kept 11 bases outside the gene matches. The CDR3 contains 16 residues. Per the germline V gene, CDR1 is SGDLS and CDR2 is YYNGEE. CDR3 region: CASSPVGQGIKDTQYF. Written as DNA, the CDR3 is TGTGCCAGCAGCCCCGTGGGACAGGGTATTAAAGATACGCAGTATTTT.

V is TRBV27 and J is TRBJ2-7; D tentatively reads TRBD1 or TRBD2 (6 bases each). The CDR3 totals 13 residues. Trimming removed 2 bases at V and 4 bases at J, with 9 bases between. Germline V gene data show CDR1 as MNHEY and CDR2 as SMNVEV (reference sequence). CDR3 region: CASSLKGGYEQYF. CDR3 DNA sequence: TGTGCCAGCAGTTTAAAGGGGGGTTACGAGCAGTACTTC.

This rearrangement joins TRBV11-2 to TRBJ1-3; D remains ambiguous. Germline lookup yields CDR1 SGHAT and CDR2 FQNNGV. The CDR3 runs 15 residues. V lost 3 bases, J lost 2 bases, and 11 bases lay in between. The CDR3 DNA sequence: TGTGCCAGCAGCTTGTCACGAGGAACTGGAAACACCATATATTTT. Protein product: CASSLSRGTGNTIYF. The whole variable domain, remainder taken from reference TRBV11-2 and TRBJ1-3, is EAGVAQSPRYKIIEKRQSVAFWCNPISGHATLYWYQQILGQGPKLLIQFQNNGVVDDSQLPKDRFSAERLKGVDSTLKIQPAKLEDSAVYLCASSLSRGTGNTIYFGEGSWLTVV.

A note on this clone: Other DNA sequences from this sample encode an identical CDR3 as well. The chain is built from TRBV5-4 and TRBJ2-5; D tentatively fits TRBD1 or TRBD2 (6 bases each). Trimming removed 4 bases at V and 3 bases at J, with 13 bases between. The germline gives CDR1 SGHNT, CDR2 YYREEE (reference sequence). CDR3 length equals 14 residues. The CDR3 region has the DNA TGTGCCAGCAGCCCCGGAGGGGGAAAAGAGACCCAGTACTTC. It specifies CASSPGGGKETQYF.

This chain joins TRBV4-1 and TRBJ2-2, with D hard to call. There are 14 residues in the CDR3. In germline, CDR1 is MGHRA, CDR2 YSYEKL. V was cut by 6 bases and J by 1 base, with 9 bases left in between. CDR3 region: CASRHSLNTGELFF. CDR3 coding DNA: TGCGCCAGCAGGCACAGTTTGAACACCGGGGAGCTGTTTTTT.

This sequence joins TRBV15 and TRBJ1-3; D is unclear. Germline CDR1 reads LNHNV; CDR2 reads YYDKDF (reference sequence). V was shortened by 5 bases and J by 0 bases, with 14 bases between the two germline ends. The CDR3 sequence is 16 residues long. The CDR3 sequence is CATSPNPGPSGNTIYF. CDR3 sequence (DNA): TGTGCCACCAGCCCAAACCCAGGACCCTCTGGAAACACCATATATTTT.

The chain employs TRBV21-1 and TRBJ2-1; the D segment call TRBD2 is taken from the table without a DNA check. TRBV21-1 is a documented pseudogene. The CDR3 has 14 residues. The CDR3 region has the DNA TGTGCCAGCAACGGACTAGGGCTCCCTACGGGGCAGTTCTTC. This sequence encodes CASNGLGLPTGQFF.

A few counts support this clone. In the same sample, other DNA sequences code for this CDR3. Here the CDR3 DNA reads TGCGCCAGCAGCTTGAGGACGGGCGAGCAGTACTTC. It codes for CASSLRTGEQYF. V gene TRBV5-1 combines with J gene TRBJ2-7; D remains ambiguous. Germline CDR1 reads SGHRS; CDR2 reads YFSETQ. Trimming took 1 base from V and 6 from J, leaving 8 bases between them. The CDR3 totals 12 residues.

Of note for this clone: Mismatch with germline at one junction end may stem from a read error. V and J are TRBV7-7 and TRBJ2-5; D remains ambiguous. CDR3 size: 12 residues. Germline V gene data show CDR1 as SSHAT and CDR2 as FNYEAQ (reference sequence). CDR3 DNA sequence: TGTGCTAGCAGCTCCTACCCGGGGACCCAGTACTTC. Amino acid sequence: CASSSYPGTQYF.

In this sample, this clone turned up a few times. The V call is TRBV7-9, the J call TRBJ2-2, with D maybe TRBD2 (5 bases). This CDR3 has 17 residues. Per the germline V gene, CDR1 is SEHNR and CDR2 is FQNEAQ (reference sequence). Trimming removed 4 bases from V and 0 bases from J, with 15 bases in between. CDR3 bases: TGTGCCAGCAGCTCCAAGCGGTCCCTAGCGAACACCGGGGAGCTGTTTTTT. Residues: CASSSKRSLANTGELFF.

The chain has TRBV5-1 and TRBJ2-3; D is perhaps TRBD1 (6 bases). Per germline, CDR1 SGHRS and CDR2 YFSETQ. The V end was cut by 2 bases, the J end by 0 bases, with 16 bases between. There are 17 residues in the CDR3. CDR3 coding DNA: TGCGCCAGCAGCTTCGACCGGACAGTAGCTAGCACAGATACGCAGTATTTT. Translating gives CASSFDRTVASTDTQYF.

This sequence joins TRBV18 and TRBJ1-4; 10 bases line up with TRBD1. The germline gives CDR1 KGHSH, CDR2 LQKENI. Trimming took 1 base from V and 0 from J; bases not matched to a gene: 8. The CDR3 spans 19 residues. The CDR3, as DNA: TGTGCCAGCTCACCACGCATTCCGGGACAGGGGCCAACTAATGAAAAACTGTTTTTT. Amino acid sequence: CASSPRIPGQGPTNEKLFF.

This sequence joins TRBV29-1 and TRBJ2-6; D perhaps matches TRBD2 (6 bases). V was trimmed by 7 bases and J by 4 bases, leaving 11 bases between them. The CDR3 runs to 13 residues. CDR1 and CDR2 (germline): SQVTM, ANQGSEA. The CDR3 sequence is CSGREVGANVLTF. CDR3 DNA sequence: TGCAGCGGGAGGGAGGTAGGGGCCAACGTCCTGACTTTC.

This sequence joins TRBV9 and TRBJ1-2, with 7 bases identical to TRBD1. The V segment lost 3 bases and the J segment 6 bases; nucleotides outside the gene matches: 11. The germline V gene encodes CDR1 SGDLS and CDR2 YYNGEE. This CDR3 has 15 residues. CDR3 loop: CASSGPFEGGDGYTF. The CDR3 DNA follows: TGTGCCAGCAGCGGGCCATTCGAAGGGGGCGATGGCTACACCTTC.

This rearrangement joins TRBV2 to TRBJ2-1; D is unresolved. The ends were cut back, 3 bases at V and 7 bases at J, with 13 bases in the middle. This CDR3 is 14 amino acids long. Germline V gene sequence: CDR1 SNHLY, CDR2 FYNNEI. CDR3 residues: CASSDTQKLNEQFF. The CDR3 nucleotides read TGTGCCAGCAGTGATACGCAGAAGTTGAATGAGCAGTTCTTC.

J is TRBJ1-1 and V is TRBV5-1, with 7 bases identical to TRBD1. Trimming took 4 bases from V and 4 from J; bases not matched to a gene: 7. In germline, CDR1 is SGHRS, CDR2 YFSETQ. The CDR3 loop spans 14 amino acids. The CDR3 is CASSDLTGSTEAFF. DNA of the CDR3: TGCGCCAGCAGCGATCTGACAGGGTCCACTGAAGCTTTCTTT.

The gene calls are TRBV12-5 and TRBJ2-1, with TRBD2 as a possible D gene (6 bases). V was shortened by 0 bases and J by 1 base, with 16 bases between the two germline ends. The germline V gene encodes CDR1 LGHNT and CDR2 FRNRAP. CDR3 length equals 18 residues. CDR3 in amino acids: CASGLVVDGRGSYNEQFF. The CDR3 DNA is TGTGCTAGTGGTTTGGTAGTGGACGGGAGAGGTTCCTACAATGAGCAGTTCTTC.

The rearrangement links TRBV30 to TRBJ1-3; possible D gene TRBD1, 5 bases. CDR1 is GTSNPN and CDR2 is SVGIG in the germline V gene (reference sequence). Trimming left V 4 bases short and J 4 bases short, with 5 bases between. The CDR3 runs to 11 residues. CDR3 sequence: CAWNRGNTIYF. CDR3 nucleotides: TGTGCCTGGAACAGGGGAAACACCATATATTTT.